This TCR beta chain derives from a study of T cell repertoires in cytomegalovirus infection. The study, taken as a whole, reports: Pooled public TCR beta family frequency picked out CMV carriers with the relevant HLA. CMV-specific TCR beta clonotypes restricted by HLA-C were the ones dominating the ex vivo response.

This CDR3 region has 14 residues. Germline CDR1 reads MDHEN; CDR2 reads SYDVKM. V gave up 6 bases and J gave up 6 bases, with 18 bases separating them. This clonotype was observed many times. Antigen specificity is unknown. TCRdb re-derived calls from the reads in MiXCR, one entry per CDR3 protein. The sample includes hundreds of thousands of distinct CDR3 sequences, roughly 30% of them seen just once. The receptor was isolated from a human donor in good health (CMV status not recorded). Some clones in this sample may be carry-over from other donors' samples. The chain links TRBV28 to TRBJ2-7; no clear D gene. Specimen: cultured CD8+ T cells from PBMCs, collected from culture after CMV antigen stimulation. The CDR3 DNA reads TGTGCCAGCAGCCCCCGACCCCTAATGGGCGAGCAGTACGTC. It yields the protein CASSPRPLMGEQYV.